This is a list of T cell receptor beta chains from one sample in a study of blood T cell repertoires in COVID-19. Some clones are missing from TCRdb's copy, which holds only in-frame ones; the method was immunoSEQ multiplex PCR. This table has approximately 250,000 clones, 65% to 90% appearing once. The specimen was peripheral blood. The receptors here all came from a man aged 30 to 45 with active or convalescent COVID-19. The conserved cysteine and the conserved F or W are not part of the CDR3 here. The order of the fields is V gene, clone size, J gene, CDR3 protein. Rows may omit the clone size; those that give it use once, few, many or a size class.

TRBV9	.	TRBJ2-7	ASSVGGGPYEQY
TRBV19	few	TRBJ1-2	ASSLRQAPGGYT
TRBV5-6	.	TRBJ1-3	ASSQGQGARASGNTIY
TRBV25-1	.	TRBJ1-4	ASSDNPGQGRGYEKLF
TRBV7-2	.	TRBJ2-3	ASSGRVAGARDTQY
TRBV7-2	.	TRBJ2-7	ASSLDPIWQY
TRBV5-8	once	TRBJ1-5	ASSKSQGLANQPQH
TRBV5-6	.	TRBJ1-1	ASSIGHTEAF
TRBV7-7	.	TRBJ2-1	ASSVGQRGDNEQF
TRBV10-3	.	TRBJ1-4	AISEFGSAEKLF
TRBV30	.	TRBJ1-1	AWITEKDIMNTEAF
TRBV7-6	.	TRBJ1-1	ASSLSGWNTEAF
TRBV7-9	.	TRBJ1-4	ASSSWDKTNEKLF
TRBV7-3	.	TRBJ1-1	ASSPPAGTEAF
TRBV4-1	.	TRBJ1-5	ASSLIPGDQPQH
TRBV18	.	TRBJ2-3	ASSPRTSGSTDTQY
TRBV4-1	.	TRBJ2-2	ASSQALDRGAGELF
TRBV6-1	.	TRBJ1-1	ASKTLTVNTEAF
TRBV7-2	.	TRBJ2-5	ASSLRTATETQY
TRBV27	.	TRBJ2-7	ASSIQGALYGQY
TRBV11-2	once	TRBJ1-4	ASSENRGRGEKLF
TRBV7-9	.	TRBJ1-6	ASSLGSAGVGNSPLH
TRBV27	.	TRBJ1-5	ASSIQGLGQPQH
TRBV5-5	few	TRBJ1-6	ASVGTDYNSPLH
TRBV19	.	TRBJ1-1	ASSPGTGIMNTEAF
TRBV25-1	.	TRBJ2-5	ASSGPPRGKETQY